The 18 T cell receptor beta chains below come from one sample, sequenced in a study of a mutant IDH1 vaccine in newly diagnosed glioma. For these receptors, no antigen is known. As to time point: week 47, end of study. It was 300 ug of mutant IDH1 20-mer peptide that made up each vaccine dose, given with topical imiquimod. Profiled with immunoSEQ multiplex PCR; TCRdb holds only in-frame clones, not every one. The sample carries 56,000 or so clones, around three quarters recorded once. The specimen comprised PBMCs, sampled from a glioma patient whose treatment included an IDH1 peptide vaccine. Receptor source: a man aged 50-59 years with glioma.

This clone was seen more than once but under ten times. The chain is built from TRBV30 and TRBJ1-3, with D unclear. V dropped 1 base and J dropped 0 bases, with 13 bases sitting between them. The CDR3 has 16 amino acids. Per the germline V gene, CDR1 is GTSNPN and CDR2 is SVGIG (reference sequence). This chain's CDR3 is CAWSGNLFSSGNTIYF. In nucleotides, the CDR3 is TGTGCCTGGAGTGGTAATCTGTTCTCCTCTGGAAACACCATATATTTT.

In this sample, this clone turned up a few times. The chain uses TRBV20-1 and TRBJ1-1; D is unresolved. CDR3 length: 11 residues. V was pared by 6 bases and J by 8 bases, with 13 bases between. Germline CDR1 and CDR2: DFQATT and SNEGSKA (reference sequence). This chain's CDR3 is CSANDGPEAFF. The CDR3 coding sequence is TGCAGTGCAAACGACGGGCCCGAAGCTTTCTTT.

Only a few counts were recorded for this clone. This chain joins TRBV14 and TRBJ1-2, with D unclear. CDR3 length equals 12 residues. Germline-derived CDR1 and CDR2 are SGHDN and FVKESK. Between the trimmed V and J ends, which lost 7 bases and 7 bases, there was a span of 13 bases. The CDR3, as DNA: TGTGCCAGCAAGCCAGCGGGCCCTGGCTACACCTTC. Translated: CASKPAGPGYTF.

The chain combines TRBV11-2 with TRBJ2-7, with 8 bases matching TRBD1. The CDR3 is 16 amino acids. Germline V lookup: CDR1 SGHAT, CDR2 FQNNGV. V lost 5 bases, J lost 6 bases, and 15 bases stayed unmatched. CDR3: CASSPVGGQGSLEQYF. The CDR3, as DNA: TGTGCCAGCAGCCCCGTGGGAGGACAGGGCTCTCTCGAGCAGTACTTC. Full variable domain (outside the CDR3, taken from reference TRBV11-2 and TRBJ2-7): EAGVAQSPRYKIIEKRQSVAFWCNPISGHATLYWYQQILGQGPKLLIQFQNNGVVDDSQLPKDRFSAERLKGVDSTLKIQPAKLEDSAVYLCASSPVGGQGSLEQYFGPGTRLTVT.

J is TRBJ2-1 and V is TRBV6-5; D is unclear. CDR1 and CDR2 from the germline V gene are MNHEY and SVGAGI. The V gene lost 6 bases and the J gene lost 2 bases, with 14 bases spanning the gap. The CDR3 is made up of 15 amino acids. The CDR3 coding sequence is TGTGCCAGCAGCCGAAGAGGCCGGGCCTACAATGAGCAGTTCTTC. As protein: CASSRRGRAYNEQFF.

The chain joins TRBV7-8 to TRBJ2-5, with D hard to call. This CDR3 region has 11 residues. The V end lost 3 bases, the J end lost 5 bases, and 4 bases lay between the germline ends. Germline V lookup: CDR1 SGHVS, CDR2 FQNEAQ. The CDR3 DNA is TGTGCCAGCAGCTTCGGGGAGACCCAGTACTTC. Translation gives CASSFGETQYF.

The J gene is TRBJ1-1, the V gene TRBV19, with D tentatively TRBD1 (5 bases). Trimming removed 0 bases from V and 4 bases from J, with 6 bases in between. There are 13 residues in the CDR3. CDR1 and CDR2 (germline): LNHDA, SQIVND (reference sequence). The CDR3 loop is CASSIDRGTEAFF. CDR3 nucleotides: TGTGCCAGTAGTATAGATAGGGGCACTGAAGCTTTCTTT. The full variable domain, completed using reference TRBV19 and TRBJ1-1, is DGGITQSPKYLFRKEGQNVTLSCEQNLNHDAMYWYRQDPGQGLRLIYYSQIVNDFQKGDIAEGYSVSREKKESFPLTVTSAQKNPTAFYLCASSIDRGTEAFFGQGTRLTVV.

Only one count was recorded for this clone. This chain links TRBV9 with TRBJ1-3; D may be TRBD1 (6 bases). The V end was cut by 3 bases, the J end by 5 bases, with 12 bases between. The CDR3 is 14 residues long. The V gene's germline CDR1 is SGDLS and CDR2 YYNGEE. The CDR3 reads CASSATGKRNTIYF. The CDR3 bases are TGTGCCAGCAGCGCGACAGGAAAACGAAACACCATATATTTT.

V is TRBV25-1 and J is TRBJ2-1; maybe TRBD2 (6 bases). V was shortened by 6 bases and J by 8 bases, with 17 bases between the two germline ends. This CDR3 contains 14 residues. The germline CDR1 and CDR2 sequences are MGHDK and SYGVNS. In DNA, the CDR3 is TGTGCCAGCAGCCCCCCCCGGAGGGACGATGAGCAGTTCTTC. Protein product: CASSPPRRDDEQFF.

The chain combines TRBV5-6 with TRBJ2-7; a weak D match, TRBD1 (5 bases). CDR1 and CDR2 from the germline V gene are SGHDT and YYEEEE. The CDR3 covers 14 residues. The V end lost 5 bases, the J end lost 3 bases, and 15 bases lay between the germline ends. The CDR3 DNA follows: TGTGCCAGCAGGCAAAGAACAGGTGGCTACGAGCAGTACTTC. Encoded protein: CASRQRTGGYEQYF.

The chain joins TRBV6-5 to TRBJ2-1, with TRBD2 matching 13 bases. V lost 3 bases, J lost 10 bases, and 6 bases stayed unmatched. Germline CDR1 is MNHEY and CDR2 is SVGAGI. This CDR3 is built from 15 residues. The chain's CDR3 is CASSYVLAGGPEQFF. The CDR3, as DNA: TGTGCCAGCAGTTATGTACTAGCGGGGGGGCCCGAGCAGTTCTTC.

The chain carries TRBV10-2 and TRBJ1-5; 7 bases are shared with TRBD1. This CDR3 region has 14 residues. Germline V gives CDR1 WSHSY, CDR2 SAAADI. Germline trimming cut 6 bases from V and 6 bases from J; bases unmatched to any gene: 8. CDR3 sequence reads: CASRQGEGSQPQHF. In DNA form, the CDR3 reads TGCGCCAGCAGGCAGGGGGAGGGAAGTCAGCCCCAGCATTTT.

The V and J genes are TRBV9 and TRBJ1-4; D is uncertain. V was shortened by 1 base and J by 8 bases, with 12 bases between the two germline ends. Germline CDR1 reads SGDLS; CDR2 reads YYNGEE. CDR3 length: 14 amino acids. CDR3 coding DNA: TGTGCCAGCAGCGTATCAGGTCGAGAAGAAAAACTGTTTTTT. Protein sequence: CASSVSGREEKLFF.

This clone was detected only a few times. V and J are TRBV7-6 and TRBJ1-6; D remains unclear. Germline V gene data show CDR1 as SGHVS and CDR2 as FNYEAQ. V gave up 4 bases and J gave up 5 bases, with 12 bases separating them. CDR3 size: 15 residues. The CDR3 DNA reads as TGTGCCAGCAGCTCGGGGAAGGGCGATAATTCACCCCTCCACTTT. This sequence encodes CASSSGKGDNSPLHF.

The chain employs TRBV11-2 and TRBJ1-4; TRBD1 is a possible D gene (5 bases). The CDR3 length is 14 residues. Between the trimmed V and J ends, which lost 5 bases and 2 bases, there was a span of 9 bases. Germline V gene sequence: CDR1 SGHAT, CDR2 FQNNGV. CDR3 nucleotide sequence: TGTGCCAGCAGCAAACAGGCCACTAATGAAAAACTGTTTTTT. Its translation is CASSKQATNEKLFF.

The chain recombines TRBV18 with TRBJ2-7, with TRBD1 matching 8 bases. Germline CDR1 reads KGHSH; CDR2 reads LQKENI. This CDR3 is built from 15 residues. V lost 3 bases to trimming and J lost 3 bases; unmatched junction nucleotides: 7. The CDR3 sequence: CASSPPTGVYYEQYF. The CDR3 region has the DNA TGTGCCAGCTCACCCCCGACAGGGGTCTACTACGAGCAGTACTTC.

The chain combines TRBV30 with TRBJ1-2; D ambiguous. The V gene's germline CDR1 is GTSNPN and CDR2 SVGIG (reference sequence). V was trimmed by 0 bases and J by 4 bases, leaving 15 bases between them. There are 15 residues in the CDR3. The CDR3 nucleotides are TGTGCCTGGAGTGTAGGGTTTGGGATTGGCTATGGCTACACCTTC. The encoded protein is CAWSVGFGIGYGYTF.

This chain links TRBV9 with TRBJ2-7, with a possible D match to TRBD1 (7 bases). This CDR3 is built from 14 residues. Looked up from germline, CDR1 is SGDLS and CDR2 is YYNGEE. V was pared by 4 bases and J by 1 base, with 12 bases between. The CDR3 spells CASSRGTESYEQYF. The CDR3, as DNA: TGTGCCAGCAGCCGGGGGACAGAGTCCTACGAGCAGTACTTC.